This TCR beta chain came from a study of blood T cell repertoires in COVID-19. Overall study context: Samples representing acute and convalescent COVID-19 were sourced from the United States, Italy and Spain. T cells, B-cell-depleted T cells, or PBMCs supplied cDNA or gDNA.

As handled by the study authors: Reference gene primer amplification yielded estimated nucleated cell counts. Sequenced by immunoSEQ multiplex PCR; TCRdb stores in-frame clones only, minus some. D and trimming come from the DNA, and the V and J calls and clone size come from that table. Here the sample spans some 160,000 clones, about 80% being singletons. The CDR3 is made up of 17 amino acids. V lost 4 bases to trimming and J lost 3 bases, with 22 bases between them. Germline V gives CDR1 SGHRS, CDR2 YFSETQ. This chain links TRBV5-1 with TRBJ1-1; perhaps TRBD1 as D (6 bases). The sequenced material came from peripheral blood. The origin of this receptor is a man between 65 and 85 years old who had recovered from COVID-19. This chain's CDR3 is CASSPMLVGRGYTEAFF. As DNA, the CDR3 is TGCGCCAGCAGCCCCATGTTGGTCGGGAGGGGGTACACTGAAGCTTTCTTT. Variable domain in full (rest from reference TRBV5-1 and TRBJ1-1): KAGVTQTPRYLIKTRGQQVTLSCSPISGHRSVSWYQQTPGQGLQFLFEYFSETQRNKGNFPGRFSGRQFSNSRSEMNVSTLELGDSALYLCASSPMLVGRGYTEAFFGQGTRLTVV.